These T cell receptor beta chains were read from a single sample in a study of cytomegalovirus exposure and HLA in healthy donors. The protocol was immunoSEQ multiplex PCR, while the TCRdb copy is restricted to in-frame clones and leaves out a portion. The repertoire holds approximately 190,000 clones, with 81% as singletons. Source material: PBMCs. The receptors derive from a man aged 50 to 59 in good health and CMV-seronegative. The CDR3 runs from the conserved cysteine through the conserved F or W. Each record gives: D gene, J gene, V gene, clone size, CDR3 DNA, CDR3 protein. A D gene is named only where the DNA matches it firmly. The size of a clone is reported for some rows only, either as once, few or many, or as a class for expanded clones.

d_call: NA; j_call: TRBJ2-6; v_call: TRBV27; clone_size: once; cdr3_nt: TGTGCCAGCAAGCCATCTGGGGCCAACGTCCTGACTTTC; cdr3_aa: CASKPSGANVLTF
d_call: NA; j_call: TRBJ2-7; v_call: TRBV6-5; clone_size: NA; cdr3_nt: TGTGCCACCGGACTTTCTACCTACGAGCAGTACTTC; cdr3_aa: CATGLSTYEQYF
d_call: NA; j_call: TRBJ1-2; v_call: TRBV4-3; clone_size: NA; cdr3_nt: TGCGCCAGCAGCCAAGGCTCGAGGGTTTTAGCCCCCTATGGCTACACCTTC; cdr3_aa: CASSQGSRVLAPYGYTF
d_call: TRBD1; j_call: TRBJ2-3; v_call: TRBV6-4; clone_size: NA; cdr3_nt: TGTGCCAGCAGACTCCGGGACAGCAACACAGATACGCAGTATTTT; cdr3_aa: CASRLRDSNTDTQYF
d_call: NA; j_call: TRBJ2-7; v_call: TRBV9; clone_size: few; cdr3_nt: TGTGCCAGCAGCGTAGACGTTGGACTCGCCTACGAGCAGTACTTC; cdr3_aa: CASSVDVGLAYEQYF
d_call: TRBD1; j_call: TRBJ1-2; v_call: TRBV6-6; clone_size: NA; cdr3_nt: TGTGCCAGCAGTTTCCGGACAGGGGCGACCTTCTATGGCTACACCTTC; cdr3_aa: CASSFRTGATFYGYTF
d_call: NA; j_call: TRBJ1-1; v_call: TRBV14; clone_size: NA; cdr3_nt: TGTGCCAGCAGCCAAGCCCTATTCCCGGCTTTCTTT; cdr3_aa: CASSQALFPAFF
d_call: TRBD2; j_call: TRBJ2-1; v_call: TRBV7-6; clone_size: few; cdr3_nt: TGTGCCAGCAGCTTATCGGCTAGCGGGGGGTTTAAGCAGTTCTTC; cdr3_aa: CASSLSASGGFKQFF
d_call: NA; j_call: TRBJ1-2; v_call: TRBV4-3; clone_size: NA; cdr3_nt: TGCGCCAGCCGCCAGGAGGGAAACTATGGCTACACCTTC; cdr3_aa: CASRQEGNYGYTF
d_call: TRBD1; j_call: TRBJ1-6; v_call: TRBV11-2; clone_size: NA; cdr3_nt: TGTGCCAGCAGACGTCCCGGGACAGGTGTGGATTCACCCCTCCACTTT; cdr3_aa: CASRRPGTGVDSPLHF
d_call: TRBD1; j_call: TRBJ2-7; v_call: TRBV9; clone_size: NA; cdr3_nt: TGTGCCAGCAGCGTGACAGGGTCCCCTGACGAGCAGTACTTC; cdr3_aa: CASSVTGSPDEQYF
d_call: TRBD2; j_call: TRBJ2-7; v_call: TRBV29-1; clone_size: NA; cdr3_nt: TGCAGCGCCCTAGGAGCGGGGGCCAGCTACGAGCAGTACTTC; cdr3_aa: CSALGAGASYEQYF
d_call: TRBD1; j_call: TRBJ1-2; v_call: TRBV5-5; clone_size: once; cdr3_nt: TGTGCCAGCAGCTTAGGGGGATGGACAGGGTGTGGCTACACCTTC; cdr3_aa: CASSLGGWTGCGYTF
d_call: NA; j_call: TRBJ2-1; v_call: TRBV11-2; clone_size: NA; cdr3_nt: TGTGCCAGCAGCTACGGACAGATGTACAATGAGCAGTTCTTC; cdr3_aa: CASSYGQMYNEQFF
d_call: TRBD2; j_call: TRBJ2-1; v_call: TRBV7-2; clone_size: few; cdr3_nt: TGTGCCAGCAGCCCTCCCCGGGGGGCCTACAATGAGCAGTTCTTC; cdr3_aa: CASSPPRGAYNEQFF
d_call: NA; j_call: TRBJ1-5; v_call: TRBV4-3; clone_size: NA; cdr3_nt: TGCGCCAGCAGCCAAGATCTGGCCCTTTATAGCAATCAGCCCCAGCATTTT; cdr3_aa: CASSQDLALYSNQPQHF
d_call: NA; j_call: TRBJ1-2; v_call: TRBV6-1; clone_size: NA; cdr3_nt: TGTGCCAGCAGTCTGACAGACCTCTATGGCTACACCTTC; cdr3_aa: CASSLTDLYGYTF
d_call: NA; j_call: TRBJ1-2; v_call: TRBV10-2; clone_size: NA; cdr3_nt: TGCGCCAGCAATACACAGGGAGCGAACTATGGCTACACCTTC; cdr3_aa: CASNTQGANYGYTF
d_call: TRBD2; j_call: TRBJ2-1; v_call: TRBV5-1; clone_size: NA; cdr3_nt: TGCGCCAGCAGCCCCGTGGGAAGCGGGGGGGGCCGCAATGAGCAGTTCTTC; cdr3_aa: CASSPVGSGGGRNEQFF
d_call: TRBD1; j_call: TRBJ2-3; v_call: TRBV6-1; clone_size: NA; cdr3_nt: TGTGCCAGCAGTCCTTTGACAGGGGGCCTGGATACGCAGTATTTT; cdr3_aa: CASSPLTGGLDTQYF
d_call: NA; j_call: TRBJ2-7; v_call: TRBV7-9; clone_size: NA; cdr3_nt: TGTGCCAGCAGCTCGGGGGACAGACGTAGGTTC; cdr3_aa: CASSSGDRRRF
d_call: TRBD1; j_call: TRBJ1-6; v_call: TRBV19; clone_size: NA; cdr3_nt: TGTGCCAGTAACAGTGCGGACAGGGATCATTCACCCCTCCACTTT; cdr3_aa: CASNSADRDHSPLHF
d_call: NA; j_call: TRBJ2-7; v_call: TRBV25-1; clone_size: NA; cdr3_nt: TGTGCCAGCAGTGAACTACAGGGTAGAGGTCACGAGCAGTACTTC; cdr3_aa: CASSELQGRGHEQYF
d_call: TRBD1; j_call: TRBJ2-1; v_call: TRBV2; clone_size: NA; cdr3_nt: TGTGCCAGTGGTACGGGACAGGGGTTCTACAATGAGCAGTTCTTC; cdr3_aa: CASGTGQGFYNEQFF
d_call: NA; j_call: TRBJ1-2; v_call: TRBV5-1; clone_size: NA; cdr3_nt: TGCGCCAGCAGCTTGGTTCGAGGCTCGTTCCCCTATGGCTACACCTTC; cdr3_aa: CASSLVRGSFPYGYTF
d_call: NA; j_call: TRBJ2-7; v_call: TRBV7-2; clone_size: NA; cdr3_nt: TGTGCCAGCAGCTTAGCGGGTGTCGGGTCGACCTACGAGCAGTACTTC; cdr3_aa: CASSLAGVGSTYEQYF
d_call: NA; j_call: TRBJ2-7; v_call: TRBV16; clone_size: NA; cdr3_nt: TGTGCCAGCAGCCCTGGAGGTACCTACGAGCAGTACTTC; cdr3_aa: CASSPGGTYEQYF
d_call: NA; j_call: TRBJ1-1; v_call: TRBV25-1; clone_size: few; cdr3_nt: TGTGCCAGCAGTGAGCAGGGGATGAACACTGAAGCTTTCTTT; cdr3_aa: CASSEQGMNTEAFF
d_call: TRBD1; j_call: TRBJ2-5; v_call: TRBV4-3; clone_size: once; cdr3_nt: TGCGCCAGCAGCCAAGGACAGGGTGGAGAGACCCAGTACTTC; cdr3_aa: CASSQGQGGETQYF
d_call: NA; j_call: TRBJ1-4; v_call: TRBV7-6; clone_size: NA; cdr3_nt: TGTGCCAGCAGCCCCCTCGGACACGCAACTAATGAAAAACTGTTTTTT; cdr3_aa: CASSPLGHATNEKLFF
d_call: NA; j_call: TRBJ2-7; v_call: TRBV7-2; clone_size: NA; cdr3_nt: TGTGCCAGCCGCCTACAGGGTGACTCCTGGGAGCAGTACTTC; cdr3_aa: CASRLQGDSWEQYF
d_call: NA; j_call: TRBJ2-1; v_call: TRBV25-1; clone_size: NA; cdr3_nt: TGTGCCAGCAGTACGGCCGGAGTAAATGAGCAGTTCTTC; cdr3_aa: CASSTAGVNEQFF
d_call: TRBD1; j_call: TRBJ1-2; v_call: TRBV2; clone_size: NA; cdr3_nt: TGTGCCAGCAGGCGGACAGGGTCGTTGCGTGGCTACACCTTC; cdr3_aa: CASRRTGSLRGYTF
d_call: NA; j_call: TRBJ2-2; v_call: TRBV5-1; clone_size: few; cdr3_nt: TGCGCCAGCAGCTTTTTTTCCGTGGGGGCGGCCACCGGGGAGCTGTTTTTT; cdr3_aa: CASSFFSVGAATGELFF
d_call: NA; j_call: TRBJ2-1; v_call: TRBV9; clone_size: NA; cdr3_nt: TGTGCCAGCAGCGTACAGGGGTCAGAGATCGGTGAGCAGTTCTTC; cdr3_aa: CASSVQGSEIGEQFF
d_call: TRBD1; j_call: TRBJ2-2; v_call: TRBV19; clone_size: once; cdr3_nt: TGTGCCAGTAGCCGGGACAGGATAGCGAACACCGGGGAGCTGTTTTTT; cdr3_aa: CASSRDRIANTGELFF
d_call: NA; j_call: TRBJ2-5; v_call: TRBV7-2; clone_size: NA; cdr3_nt: TGTGCCAGCAGCGTCTTCCAAGAGACCCAGTACTTC; cdr3_aa: CASSVFQETQYF
d_call: TRBD2; j_call: TRBJ2-1; v_call: TRBV7-2; clone_size: NA; cdr3_nt: TGTGCCAGCAGCTTAGTTAGCGGGGGGAGGAATGAGCAGTTCTTC; cdr3_aa: CASSLVSGGRNEQFF
d_call: NA; j_call: TRBJ2-7; v_call: TRBV5-6; clone_size: NA; cdr3_nt: TGTGCCAGCAGCTTGGGGGTAGGCAGGGGCTCCTACGAGCAGTACTTC; cdr3_aa: CASSLGVGRGSYEQYF
d_call: NA; j_call: TRBJ1-3; v_call: TRBV7-6; clone_size: NA; cdr3_nt: TGTGCCAGCAGCTTAGCGCGCCAGACAGCGACGAGGCCTAGTTCTGGAAACACCATATATTTT; cdr3_aa: CASSLARQTATRPSSGNTIYF
d_call: TRBD1; j_call: TRBJ1-1; v_call: TRBV7-2; clone_size: NA; cdr3_nt: TGTGCCAGCAGCCTCAGGGGGATAGAGACTGAAGCTTTCTTT; cdr3_aa: CASSLRGIETEAFF
d_call: NA; j_call: TRBJ2-7; v_call: TRBV4-1; clone_size: once; cdr3_nt: TGCGCCAGCAGCCAAGTGGACACCCCCTACGAGCAGTACTTC; cdr3_aa: CASSQVDTPYEQYF
d_call: TRBD2; j_call: TRBJ2-1; v_call: TRBV6-5; clone_size: NA; cdr3_nt: TGTGCCAGCAGCCTCGGGACTACCCTTAGTGGTGAGCAGTTCTTC; cdr3_aa: CASSLGTTLSGEQFF
d_call: TRBD2; j_call: TRBJ2-1; v_call: TRBV5-4; clone_size: NA; cdr3_nt: TGTGCCAGCAGCTTGAAGGCGGGGGGACTTAATGAGCAGTTCTTC; cdr3_aa: CASSLKAGGLNEQFF
d_call: TRBD2; j_call: TRBJ2-3; v_call: TRBV7-2; clone_size: NA; cdr3_nt: TGTGCCAGCAGCTTAGAGGGCGGGGGGGCGAATACGCAGTATTTT; cdr3_aa: CASSLEGGGANTQYF
d_call: NA; j_call: TRBJ2-5; v_call: TRBV5-1; clone_size: NA; cdr3_nt: TGCGCCAGCAGCCCCTCTACCGACATTCGGGGGGAGACCCAGTACTTC; cdr3_aa: CASSPSTDIRGETQYF
d_call: NA; j_call: TRBJ2-5; v_call: TRBV29-1; clone_size: NA; cdr3_nt: TGCAGCGTTGAAGGGACGGGACTGCGGGAGACCCAGTACTTC; cdr3_aa: CSVEGTGLRETQYF
d_call: NA; j_call: TRBJ1-1; v_call: TRBV15; clone_size: once; cdr3_nt: TGTGCCACCAGCACTGATTTGAGCAACACTGAAGCTTTCTTT; cdr3_aa: CATSTDLSNTEAFF